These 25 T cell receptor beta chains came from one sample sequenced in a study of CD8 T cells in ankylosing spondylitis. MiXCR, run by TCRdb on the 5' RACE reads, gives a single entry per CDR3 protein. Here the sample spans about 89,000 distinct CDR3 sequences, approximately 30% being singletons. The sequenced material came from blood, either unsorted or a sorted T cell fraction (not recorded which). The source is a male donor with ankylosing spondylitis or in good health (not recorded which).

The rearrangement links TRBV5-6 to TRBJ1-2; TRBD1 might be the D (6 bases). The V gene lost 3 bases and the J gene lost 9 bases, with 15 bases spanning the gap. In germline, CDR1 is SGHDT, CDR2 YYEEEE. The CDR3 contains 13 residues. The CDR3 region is CASSYQLQGRYTF. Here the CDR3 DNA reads TGTGCCAGCAGCTACCAATTACAGGGACGCTACACCTTC.

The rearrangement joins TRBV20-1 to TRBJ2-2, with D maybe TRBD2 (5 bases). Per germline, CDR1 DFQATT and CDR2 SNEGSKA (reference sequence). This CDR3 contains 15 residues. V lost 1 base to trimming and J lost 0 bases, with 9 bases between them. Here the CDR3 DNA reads TGCAGTGCTAGAGCCGGGGTCACGAACACCGGGGAGCTGTTTTTT. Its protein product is CSARAGVTNTGELFF.

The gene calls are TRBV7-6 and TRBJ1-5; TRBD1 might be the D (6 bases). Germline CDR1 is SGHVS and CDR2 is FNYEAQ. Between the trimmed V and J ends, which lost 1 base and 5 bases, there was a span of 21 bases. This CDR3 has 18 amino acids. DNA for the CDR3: TGTGCCAGCAGCTTAGTTTGTCCTCCCAAGAAGGGGGATCAGCCCCAGCATTTT. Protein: CASSLVCPPKKGDQPQHF.

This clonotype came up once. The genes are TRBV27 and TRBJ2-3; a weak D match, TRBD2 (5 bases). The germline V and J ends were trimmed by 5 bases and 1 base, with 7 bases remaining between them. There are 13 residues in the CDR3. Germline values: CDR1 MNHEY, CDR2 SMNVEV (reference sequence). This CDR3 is CASSTGGTDTQYF. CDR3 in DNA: TGTGCCAGCAGTACCGGGGGCACAGATACGCAGTATTTT.

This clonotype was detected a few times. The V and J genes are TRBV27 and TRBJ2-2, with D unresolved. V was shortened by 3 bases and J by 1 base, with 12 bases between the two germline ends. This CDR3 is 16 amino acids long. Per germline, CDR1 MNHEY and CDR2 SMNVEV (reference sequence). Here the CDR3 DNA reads TGTGCCAGCAGTTTGAGGCTACTCCTGAACACCGGGGAGCTGTTTTTT. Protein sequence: CASSLRLLLNTGELFF.

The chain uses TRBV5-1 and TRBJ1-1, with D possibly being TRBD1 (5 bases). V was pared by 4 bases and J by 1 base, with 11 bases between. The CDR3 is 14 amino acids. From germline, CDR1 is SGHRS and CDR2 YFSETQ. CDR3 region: CASSQDTSNTEAFF. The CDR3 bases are TGCGCCAGCAGCCAGGACACCTCGAACACTGAAGCTTTCTTT. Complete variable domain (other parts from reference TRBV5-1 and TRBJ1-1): KAGVTQTPRYLIKTRGQQVTLSCSPISGHRSVSWYQQTPGQGLQFLFEYFSETQRNKGNFPGRFSGRQFSNSRSEMNVSTLELGDSALYLCASSQDTSNTEAFFGQGTRLTVV.

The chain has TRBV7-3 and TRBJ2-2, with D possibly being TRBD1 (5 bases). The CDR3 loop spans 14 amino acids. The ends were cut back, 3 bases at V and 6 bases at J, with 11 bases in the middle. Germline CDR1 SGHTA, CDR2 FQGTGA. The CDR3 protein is CASSFEGVAGELFF. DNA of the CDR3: TGTGCCAGCAGCTTCGAAGGGGTGGCCGGGGAGCTGTTTTTT.

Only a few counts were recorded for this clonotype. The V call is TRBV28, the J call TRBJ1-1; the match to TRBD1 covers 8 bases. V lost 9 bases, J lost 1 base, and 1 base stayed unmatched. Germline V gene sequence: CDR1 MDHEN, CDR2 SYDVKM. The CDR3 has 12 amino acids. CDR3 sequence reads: CASGTGNTEAFF. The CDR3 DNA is TGTGCCAGTGGGACAGGGAACACTGAAGCTTTCTTT.

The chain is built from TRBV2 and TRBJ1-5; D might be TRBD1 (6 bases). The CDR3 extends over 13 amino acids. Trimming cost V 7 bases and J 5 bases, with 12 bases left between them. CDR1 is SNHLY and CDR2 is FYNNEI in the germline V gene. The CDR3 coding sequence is TGTGCCAGCATCGGTCACAGGGATCAGCCCCAGCATTTT. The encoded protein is CASIGHRDQPQHF.

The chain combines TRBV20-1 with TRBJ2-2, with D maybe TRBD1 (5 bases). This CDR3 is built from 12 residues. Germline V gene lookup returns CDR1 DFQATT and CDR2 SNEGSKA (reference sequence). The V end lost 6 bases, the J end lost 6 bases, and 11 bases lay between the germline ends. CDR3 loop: CSANRGAGELFF. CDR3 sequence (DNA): TGCAGTGCGAATAGGGGTGCCGGGGAGCTGTTTTTT.

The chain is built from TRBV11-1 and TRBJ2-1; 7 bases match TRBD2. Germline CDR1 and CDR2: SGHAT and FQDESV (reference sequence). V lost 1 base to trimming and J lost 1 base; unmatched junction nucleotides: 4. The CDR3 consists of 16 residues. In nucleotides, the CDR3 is TGTGCCAGCAGCTTAGTACTAGCGTGGTCCTACAATGAGCAGTTCTTC. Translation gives CASSLVLAWSYNEQFF.

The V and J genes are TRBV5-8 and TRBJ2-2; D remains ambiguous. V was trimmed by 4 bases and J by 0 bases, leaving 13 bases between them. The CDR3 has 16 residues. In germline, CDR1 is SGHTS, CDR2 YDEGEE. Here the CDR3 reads CASSPGPGTNTGELFF. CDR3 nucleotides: TGTGCCAGCAGCCCCGGGCCAGGAACGAACACCGGGGAGCTGTTTTTT.

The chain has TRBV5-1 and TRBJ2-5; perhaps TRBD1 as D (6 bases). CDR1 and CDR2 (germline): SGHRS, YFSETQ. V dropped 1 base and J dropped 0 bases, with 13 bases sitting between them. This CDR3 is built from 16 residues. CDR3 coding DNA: TGCGCCAGCAGCTTGTATCCGACAGGTTACCAAGAGACCCAGTACTTC. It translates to CASSLYPTGYQETQYF.

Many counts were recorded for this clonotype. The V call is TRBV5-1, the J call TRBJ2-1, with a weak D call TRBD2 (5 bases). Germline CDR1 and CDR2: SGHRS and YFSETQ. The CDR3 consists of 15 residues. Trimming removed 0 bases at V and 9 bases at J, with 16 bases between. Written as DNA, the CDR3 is TGCGCCAGCAGCTTGGCCGGACTTGCGAGCAGTGAGCAGTTCTTC. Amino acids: CASSLAGLASSEQFF.

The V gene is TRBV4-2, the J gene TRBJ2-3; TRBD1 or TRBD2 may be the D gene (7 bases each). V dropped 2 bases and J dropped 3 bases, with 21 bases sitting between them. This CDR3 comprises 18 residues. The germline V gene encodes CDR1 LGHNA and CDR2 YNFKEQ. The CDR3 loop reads CASSQQIGGGQRTDTQYF. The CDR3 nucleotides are TGTGCCAGCAGCCAACAAATTGGCGGGGGACAGAGGACAGATACGCAGTATTTT.

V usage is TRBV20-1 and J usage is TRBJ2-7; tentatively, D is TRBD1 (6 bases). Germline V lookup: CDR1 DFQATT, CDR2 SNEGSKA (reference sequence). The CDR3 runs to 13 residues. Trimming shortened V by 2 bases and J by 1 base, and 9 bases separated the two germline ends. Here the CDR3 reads CSARKGVSYEQYF. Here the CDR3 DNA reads TGCAGTGCTAGAAAGGGGGTGTCCTACGAGCAGTACTTC.

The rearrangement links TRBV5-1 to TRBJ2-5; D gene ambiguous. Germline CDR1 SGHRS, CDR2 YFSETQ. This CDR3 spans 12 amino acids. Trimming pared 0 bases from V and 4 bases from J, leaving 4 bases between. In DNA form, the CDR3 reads TGCGCCAGCAGCTTGGACGCAGAGACCCAGTACTTC. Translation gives CASSLDAETQYF.

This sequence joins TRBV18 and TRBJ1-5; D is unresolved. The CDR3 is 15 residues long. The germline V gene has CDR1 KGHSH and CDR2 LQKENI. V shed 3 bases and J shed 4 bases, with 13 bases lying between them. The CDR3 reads CASSPGPTLNQPQHF. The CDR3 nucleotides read TGTGCCAGCTCACCGGGTCCCACCTTAAATCAGCCCCAGCATTTT.

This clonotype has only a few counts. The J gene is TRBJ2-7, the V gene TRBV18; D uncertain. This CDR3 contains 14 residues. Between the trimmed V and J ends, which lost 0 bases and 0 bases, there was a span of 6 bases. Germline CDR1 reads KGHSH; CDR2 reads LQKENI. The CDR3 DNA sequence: TGTGCCAGCTCACCACCTTCTGGCTCCTACGAGCAGTACTTC. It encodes CASSPPSGSYEQYF.

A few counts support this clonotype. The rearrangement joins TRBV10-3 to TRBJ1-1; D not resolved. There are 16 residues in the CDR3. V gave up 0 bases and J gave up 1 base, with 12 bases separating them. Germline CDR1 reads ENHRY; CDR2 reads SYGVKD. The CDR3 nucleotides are TGTGCCATCAGTGAGTCGAAACTTCAAACGAACACTGAAGCTTTCTTT. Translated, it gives CAISESKLQTNTEAFF.

The CDR3 nucleotides are TGTGCCAGCAGTTTCTCAATGTCGTACACTGAAGCTTTCTTT. It translates to CASSFSMSYTEAFF. J is TRBJ1-1 and V is TRBV12-3 or TRBV12-4, with D hard to call. This CDR3 is built from 14 residues. The ends were cut back, 3 bases at V and 3 bases at J, with 11 bases in the middle.

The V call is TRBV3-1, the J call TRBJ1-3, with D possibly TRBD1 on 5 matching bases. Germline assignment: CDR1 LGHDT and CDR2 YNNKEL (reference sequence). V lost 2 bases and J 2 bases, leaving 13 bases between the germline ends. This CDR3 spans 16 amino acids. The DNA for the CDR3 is TGTGCCAGCAGCCAAAGCCTCGGGACGGCTGGAAACACCATATATTTT. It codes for CASSQSLGTAGNTIYF.

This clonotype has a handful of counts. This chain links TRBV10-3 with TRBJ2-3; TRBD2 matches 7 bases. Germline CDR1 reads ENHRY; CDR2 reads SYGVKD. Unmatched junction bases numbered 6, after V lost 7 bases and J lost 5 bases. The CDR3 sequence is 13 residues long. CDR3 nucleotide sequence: TGTGCCATCACCGCGGGAGAGAGAGATACGCAGTATTTT. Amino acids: CAITAGERDTQYF.

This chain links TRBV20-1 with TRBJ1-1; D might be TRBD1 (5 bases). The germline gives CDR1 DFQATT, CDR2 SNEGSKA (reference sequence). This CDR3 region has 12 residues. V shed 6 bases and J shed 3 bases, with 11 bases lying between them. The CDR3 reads CSAERGDTEAFF. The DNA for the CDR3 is TGCAGTGCGGAGAGGGGCGACACTGAAGCTTTCTTT.

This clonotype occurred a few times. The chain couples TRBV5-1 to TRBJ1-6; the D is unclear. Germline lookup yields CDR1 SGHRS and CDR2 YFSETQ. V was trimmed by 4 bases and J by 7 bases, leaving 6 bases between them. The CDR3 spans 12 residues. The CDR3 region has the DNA TGCGCCAGCAGCCAGCTCAATTCACCCCTCCACTTT. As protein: CASSQLNSPLHF.